This T cell receptor (beta chain) originates from a study of T cells expressing NK-cell markers. TCRdb reprocessed the 5' RACE reads and keeps a single row for each CDR3 protein, giving no DNA. The sample table sets out 450,000 to 600,000 distinct CDR3 sequences. This CDR3 is 16 amino acids long. Germline V CDR1 and CDR2: SGHKS, YYEKEE (reference sequence). Of note for this clonotype: Its antigen remains unknown.

Findings of the study overall: CD8+ T cells in six or seven donors included dominant NKG2C+ clonotypes at roughly 1.0-7.5%.

Sequencing was carried out using blood T cells: a sorted CD56 or NKG2C T cell subset, CD4+ or CD8+ T cells, or bulk PBMC T cells (not recorded which). The V and J genes are TRBV5-5 and TRBJ2-1; TCRdb's D call of TRBD1 is untestable without DNA. This clonotype was obtained from a man younger than 35 in good health. The CDR3 spells CASGRQGESSYNEQFF.